This T cell receptor (beta chain) was identified during a study of shared clonotypes between healthy human individuals. Donors were healthy HIV-negative adults without recent acute infections or vaccinations. The CDR3 loop spans 15 amino acids. Trimming removed 6 bases at V and 3 bases at J, with 18 bases between. Germline V gene sequence: CDR1 SGHTA, CDR2 FQGNSA. Each sorted subset replicate got 200 ng genomic DNA, roughly 30,000 genomes. Profiling relied on immunoSEQ multiplex PCR, and the TCRdb table lists in-frame clones only, not all of them. The table includes some 1.5 million clones, around 97% detected once.

This receptor was obtained from a man aged 25 to 45 in good health. The sequenced sample consisted of naive CD4+ T cells sorted from blood. Subset described: CD45RA+ positively selected. The chain recombines TRBV7-2 with TRBJ2-7; D tentatively fits TRBD1 or TRBD2 (5 bases each). Here the CDR3 reads CASSRGRGRYYEQYF. CDR3 bases: TGTGCCAGCAGTCGGGGACGGGGCCGTTACTACGAGCAGTACTTC.